The 18 T cell receptor beta chains below all came from one sample that was sequenced in a study of shared clonotypes between healthy human individuals. Assay: immunoSEQ multiplex PCR; the TCRdb copy retains only in-frame clones and omits some. The sample consists of approximately 350,000 clones, roughly 70% of them appearing once. Sequencing was done on a sample of memory CD4+ T cells sorted from blood. Documented subset: CD45RA-negative fraction. These receptors came from a man aged 30 to 45 in good health.

The chain recombines TRBV9 with TRBJ1-3; no firm D call. The V gene's germline CDR1 is SGDLS and CDR2 YYNGEE. The CDR3 contains 14 residues. The V gene lost 3 bases and the J gene lost 0 bases, with 7 bases spanning the gap. CDR3 bases: TGTGCCAGCAGCGCTGGGATCTCTGGAAACACCATATATTTT. This translates into CASSAGISGNTIYF.

The chain combines TRBV19 with TRBJ2-1; 11 bases align to TRBD2. CDR3 length: 14 amino acids. The ends lost 3 bases at V and 13 bases at J; junction bases unmatched: 8. CDR1 and CDR2 from the germline V gene are LNHDA and SQIVND (reference sequence). CDR3: CASSMKLAGVSQFF. In nucleotides, the CDR3 is TGTGCCAGTAGTATGAAACTAGCGGGAGTGAGTCAGTTCTTC.

The chain combines TRBV11-2 with TRBJ2-1; 12 bases agree with TRBD2. V dropped 4 bases and J dropped 13; count of bases not matched to a gene: 11. The CDR3 length is 15 residues. Germline CDR1 reads SGHAT; CDR2 reads FQNNGV. In nucleotides, the CDR3 is TGTGCCAGCAGCTACGGACTAGCGGGATTCTTCCCCCAGTTCTTC. Translation: CASSYGLAGFFPQFF.

The chain recombines TRBV7-2 with TRBJ2-7; TRBD2 matches at 9 bases. Germline CDR1 is SGHTA and CDR2 is FQGNSA. V shed 5 bases, J shed 6 bases, and the junction held 11 bases outside the gene matches. The CDR3 loop spans 15 amino acids. The CDR3, as DNA: TGTGCCAGCAGCGGGCGGGGGGGTCGTGAGGCCGAGCAGTACTTC. Translation gives CASSGRGGREAEQYF.

This clone was picked up a small number of times. The J gene is TRBJ2-7, the V gene TRBV14; 9 bases agree with TRBD2. J gave up 0 bases and V 6 bases, and 6 bases lay outside the gene matches. CDR1 is SGHDN and CDR2 is FVKESK in the germline V gene. The CDR3 extends over 15 amino acids. CDR3 protein: CASRLSGRSSYEQYF. CDR3 bases: TGTGCCAGCAGGTTGAGCGGGAGGAGCTCCTACGAGCAGTACTTC.

The chain joins TRBV7-2 to TRBJ2-1, with D unclear. Germline V gene lookup returns CDR1 SGHTA and CDR2 FQGNSA. V was shortened by 5 bases and J by 0 bases, with 5 bases between the two germline ends. The CDR3 loop spans 13 amino acids. CDR3 sequence: CASSQSSYNEQFF. The CDR3 coding sequence is TGTGCCAGCAGCCAGAGCTCCTACAATGAGCAGTTCTTC.

DNA of the CDR3: TGTGCCAGCAGCTCACCTCGGGGAAACACTGAAGCTTTCTTT. Amino acid sequence: CASSSPRGNTEAFF. This rearrangement joins TRBV11-2 to TRBJ1-1; no clear D gene. Trimming removed 4 bases from V and 2 bases from J, with 11 bases in between. Germline CDR1 is SGHAT and CDR2 is FQNNGV. The CDR3 has 14 residues.

The chain links TRBV27 to TRBJ1-2; D uncertain. CDR3 length: 14 amino acids. Germline V gene sequence: CDR1 MNHEY, CDR2 SMNVEV (reference sequence). The V gene lost 8 bases and the J gene lost 4 bases, with 17 bases spanning the gap. DNA of the CDR3: TGTGCCAGCGGTTCCCTTGGGAGATTCTATGGCTACACCTTC. Residues: CASGSLGRFYGYTF.

The chain carries TRBV5-1 and TRBJ1-4, with 8 bases that match TRBD1. Germline CDR1 and CDR2: SGHRS and YFSETQ. This CDR3 region has 17 residues. With 2 bases clipped from V and 0 bases from J, the junction kept 6 bases outside the gene matches. CDR3 sequence (DNA): TGCGCCAGCAGCTTATGGGGACAGGACGCAACTAATGAAAAACTGTTTTTT. This gives the protein CASSLWGQDATNEKLFF.

This clone was seen more than once but under ten times. This sequence joins TRBV2 and TRBJ2-7; D ambiguous. CDR3 length: 10 amino acids. V was clipped by 5 bases and J by 6 bases, with 5 bases between them. In germline, CDR1 is SNHLY, CDR2 FYNNEI. CDR3 sequence: CASSLGEQYF. CDR3 DNA sequence: TGTGCCAGCAGTCTTGGCGAGCAGTACTTC. Combining the CDR3 with reference TRBV2 and TRBJ2-7 gives the whole variable domain EPEVTQTPSHQVTQMGQEVILRCVPISNHLYFYWYRQILGQKVEFLVSFYNNEISEKSEIFDDQFSVERPDGSNFTLKIRSTKLEDSAMYFCASSLGEQYFGPGTRLTVT.

Many counts were recorded for this clone. The genes are TRBV7-2 and TRBJ2-3; no definite D call. This CDR3 contains 12 residues. Trimming removed 5 bases at V and 6 bases at J, with 9 bases between. Per germline, CDR1 SGHTA and CDR2 FQGNSA. The CDR3 loop reads CASSPRRDTQYF. CDR3 coding DNA: TGTGCCAGCAGCCCCAGGCGGGATACGCAGTATTTT.

This chain connects TRBV7-9 to TRBJ1-6; tentatively, D is TRBD1 (5 bases). Germline loops: CDR1 SEHNR, CDR2 FQNEAQ (reference sequence). This CDR3 has 18 amino acids. With 2 bases removed from V and 6 bases from J, the gap between germline ends came to 20 bases. The CDR3 nucleotides are TGTGCCAGCAGCTTATACACGGGACTAGGGGTGTTTAATTCACCCCTCCACTTT. As protein: CASSLYTGLGVFNSPLHF. Looking up the rest from reference TRBV7-9 and TRBJ1-6 gives the full variable domain: DTGVSQNPRHKITKRGQNVTFRCDPISEHNRLYWYRQTLGQGPEFLTYFQNEAQLEKSRLLSDRFSAERPKGSFSTLEIQRTEQGDSAMYLCASSLYTGLGVFNSPLHFGNGTRLTVT.

V usage is TRBV9 and J usage is TRBJ2-5; D is perhaps TRBD1 (6 bases). Germline V gene data show CDR1 as SGDLS and CDR2 as YYNGEE. V lost 4 bases, J lost 1 base, and 8 bases lay in between. The CDR3 runs 13 residues. The CDR3: CASSTGPQETQYF. The CDR3, as DNA: TGTGCCAGCAGCACAGGGCCCCAAGAGACCCAGTACTTC.

This clone was counted a few times. The CDR3: CASSLLGAYNEQFF. CDR3 nucleotides: TGTGCCAGCAGCTTATTAGGGGCATACAATGAGCAGTTCTTC. The chain joins TRBV11-3 to TRBJ2-1; D is perhaps TRBD1 (5 bases). This CDR3 region has 14 residues. V lost 2 bases and J 4 bases, leaving 9 bases between the germline ends. Germline V lookup: CDR1 SGHNT, CDR2 YENEEA.

The chain couples TRBV2 to TRBJ1-5; 7 nucleotides align to TRBD1. J was trimmed by 6 bases and V by 5 bases; bases with no gene match: 7. CDR1 is SNHLY and CDR2 is FYNNEI in the germline V gene. There are 14 residues in the CDR3. This chain's CDR3 is CASSYRGGSQPQHF. In DNA form, the CDR3 reads TGTGCCAGCAGTTACAGGGGAGGTAGTCAGCCCCAGCATTTT.

This rearrangement joins TRBV27 to TRBJ2-7; 9 positions match TRBD2. This CDR3 is built from 13 residues. Trimming cost V 8 bases and J 3 bases; bases outside gene matches: 5. CDR1 and CDR2 (germline): MNHEY, SMNVEV (reference sequence). The CDR3: CASGGGRGYEQYF. CDR3 nucleotides: TGTGCCAGCGGAGGCGGGAGGGGCTACGAGCAGTACTTC.

CDR3 DNA sequence: TGCGCCAGCAGTGAGTCGACAGCAGGAAACACCATATATTTT. This codes for CASSESTAGNTIYF. The J gene is TRBJ1-3, the V gene TRBV10-1, with D possibly matching TRBD1 (5 bases). This CDR3 has 14 amino acids. V dropped 0 bases and J dropped 4 bases, with 7 bases sitting between them. Germline-derived CDR1 and CDR2 are WNHNN and SYGVQD (reference sequence).

The chain combines TRBV7-1 with TRBJ2-7; 9 nucleotides align to TRBD1. Being an ORF, TRBV7-1 has a function that is uncertain. Trimming at V came to 2 bases and at J to 4 bases, leaving 6 bases not matched to a gene. The CDR3 consists of 15 residues. CDR3 in amino acids: CASSSSFGQGYEQYF. Written as DNA, the CDR3 is TGTGCCAGCAGCTCATCTTTCGGACAGGGGTACGAGCAGTACTTC.